Listed below are T cell receptor beta chains from one sample, sequenced in a study of T cells in Graves' hyperthyroidism and ophthalmopathy. TCRdb used MiXCR to reprocess the multiplex PCR reads, holding one entry per CDR3 protein. The table lists hundreds of thousands of distinct CDR3 sequences, approximately 40% of them singletons. Sequencing was performed on blood. Receptors originate from a man between 18 and 29 years old with Graves' hyperthyroidism. CDR3s leave out the opening cysteine and the closing phenylalanine or tryptophan.

V gene,J gene,CDR3 protein
TRBV19,TRBJ1-5,ASRPQRGGSQPQH
TRBV6-5,TRBJ2-5,ASSYMGVRETQY
TRBV20-1,TRBJ2-3,SAHEGLAVTDTQY
TRBV20-1,TRBJ2-7,SARDAGYEQY
TRBV2,TRBJ2-7,ASSRGGEQY
TRBV29-1,TRBJ2-7,SVGGRDYDEQY
TRBV20-1,TRBJ2-7,SAGRRGGYEQY
TRBV29-1,TRBJ1-4,SVSRPTNEKLF
TRBV7-6,TRBJ2-3,ASSSTPLATDTQY
TRBV7-8,TRBJ2-7,ASTGIGDGGYEQY
TRBV7-6,TRBJ2-5,ASSLRTSGQETQY
TRBV20-1,TRBJ1-1,SARDSAGDTEAS
TRBV2,TRBJ2-7,ASKQGYEQY
TRBV19,TRBJ1-3,ASSMWIGGQGNTIY
TRBV7-9,TRBJ1-2,ASTHRGSGWRGYT
TRBV29-1,TRBJ2-5,SVALGARETQY
TRBV24-1,TRBJ1-1,ATSQQGVNTEAF
TRBV10-3,TRBJ2-2,AISSSASNTGELF
TRBV15,TRBJ1-1,ATSRPSQGTEAF
TRBV5-1,TRBJ2-7,ASSRLAPLVGEQY
TRBV24-1,TRBJ1-2,ATRLGGDRSYGYT
TRBV12-3/TRBV12-4,TRBJ2-5,ASSLWDEETQY
TRBV12-3/TRBV12-4,TRBJ1-1,ASSLLRGTKAF
TRBV4-1,TRBJ2-7,ASSQPRQGLYEQY
TRBV5-4,TRBJ2-5,ASSQVSDQETQY
TRBV7-4,TRBJ1-5,ASRAPWGDQPQH
TRBV25-1,TRBJ1-1,ASSREQGNTEAF
TRBV6-6,TRBJ1-1,ASKTDRGAGTEAF
TRBV13,TRBJ2-7,ASSITRDSTYEQY
TRBV15,TRBJ2-3,ATSRDPGGTDTQY
TRBV11-2,TRBJ1-1,ASSSRTTGVTEAF
TRBV7-6,TRBJ2-5,ASTQSGALGTQY
TRBV10-3,TRBJ1-1,AISTGVNTEAF
TRBV7-2,TRBJ2-7,ASSDGVVYEQY
TRBV9,TRBJ2-7,ASSGGGQY
TRBV15,TRBJ1-1,ATSSLMTNTEAF
TRBV13,TRBJ1-4,ASSFSAGRATNEKLF